By its share, the clone carrying this T cell receptor beta chain is medium-sized. Its specificity is unknown. V lost 4 bases, J lost 2 bases, and 3 bases stayed unmatched. This CDR3 has 13 residues. CDR1 is SGHKS, CDR2 YYEKEE, per germline (reference sequence). Antiretroviral therapy had run roughly three months, about 14 weeks, before follow-up blood collection. All unsorted peripheral T cells were captured because whole blood was used without fractionation. The sample is drawn from a study of HIV-infected patients and healthy controls. Study-wide results and limits: Untreated HIV+ repertoires had roughly threefold fewer distinct CDR3s and lower Shannon diversity than healthy controls. Eight alpha and eight beta V genes differed significantly in mean usage between HIV-infected patients and controls.

Reverse transcription used roughly 480 ng RNA and constant-region primers for alpha and beta. Separate chain-specific third strand synthesis with multiplexing indices produced the alpha and beta libraries. MiXCR, applied by TCRdb to the 5' RACE reads, yields one record per CDR3 protein. The repertoire holds some 6,100 distinct CDR3 sequences, with around 7% as singletons. This chain links TRBV5-5 with TRBJ2-7; 7 bases line up with TRBD1. Here the sequenced sample was blood, taken during antiretroviral therapy. The TCR comes from an adult with HIV infection. In DNA, the CDR3 is TGTGCCAGCAGCGGGGGACAGACCTACGAGCAGTACTTC. Protein product: CASSGGQTYEQYF.